This T cell receptor (beta chain) was retrieved from a study of blood T cell repertoires in COVID-19. Enrolment of Seattle patients took place during active infection, and they were followed longitudinally. The CDR3 contains 15 residues. Germline V CDR1 and CDR2: SGHVS, FQNEAQ. J gave up 7 bases and V 4 bases, and 6 bases lay outside the gene matches. As handled by the study authors: Quantification of nucleated cells was approximated via reference gene primer amplification. Assay: immunoSEQ multiplex PCR; the TCRdb copy retains only in-frame clones and omits some. Clonal size and the V and J genes are those of that table, whereas D and trimming came from the DNA. The profile shows roughly 440,000 clones, about 91% of them singletons. This clone was recorded a few times.

The chain uses TRBV7-8 and TRBJ1-6, with 8 bases fitting TRBD1. Sample: peripheral blood. The clonotype comes from a woman aged 45-59 years with COVID-19, enrolled during active disease. In DNA form, the CDR3 reads TGTGCCAGCAGCTCACAGGGGGGATCAAATTCACCCCTCCACTTT. Its protein product is CASSSQGGSNSPLHF.